The clone carrying this T cell receptor beta chain occurred a few times. Its matching antigen is unknown. At the time of sampling, donors were nominally healthy, though unrecorded immune exposures were likely. In germline, CDR1 is SGHNT, CDR2 YYREEE (reference sequence). Trimming shortened V by 4 bases and J by 0 bases, and 5 bases separated the two germline ends. The CDR3 is 12 amino acids. These data are taken from a study of cytomegalovirus exposure and HLA in healthy donors. General study results and limits: Owing to their indistinguishability, certain V segments, notably TRBV6-2 and TRBV6-3, were excluded. Rates of TCR association differed by HLA locus in a later analysis, with DRB1 highest and HLA-C lowest. Researchers counted 164 TCR beta chains as cytomegalovirus-associated.

Both 60 Vbeta primers and 13 Jbeta primers went into the PCR. The protocol was immunoSEQ multiplex PCR, while the TCRdb copy is restricted to in-frame clones and leaves out a portion. The sample has some 150,000 clones; roughly 82% are singletons. The chain is built from TRBV5-4 and TRBJ2-7; D gene uncertain. The sample taken for sequencing was PBMCs. The sequence was obtained from a woman between 45 and 60 years old in good health and CMV-seropositive. The CDR3 loop is CASSKSSYEQYF. The CDR3 DNA sequence: TGTGCCAGCAGCAAGAGCTCCTACGAGCAGTACTTC. The full variable domain, in which reference TRBV5-4 and TRBJ2-7 provide the parts outside the CDR3, is ETGVTQSPTHLIKTRGQQVTLRCSSQSGHNTVSWYQQALGQGPQFIFQYYREEENGRGNFPPRFSGLQFPNYSSELNVNALELDDSALYLCASSKSSYEQYFGPGTRLTVT.